This T cell receptor beta chain is drawn from a study of CD8 T cells in Susac syndrome (dated by TCRdb to between 2018 and 2020). Background for the entire study: Repertoire sequencing was used to test whether CD8+ T cell activation and differentiation in Susac syndrome was antigen driven.

Peripheral blood CD8+ and CD4+ T cells from healthy donors, Susac syndrome patients and multiple sclerosis patients were profiled by high-throughput TCR beta sequencing. Treatment-naive patients with stable or active relapsing-remitting disease fulfilling revised McDonald criteria were used as multiple sclerosis controls. Bulk CD8+ and CD4+ T cells were purified by magnetic negative isolation, while CD8+ TEMRA cells were enriched using FACS. Blood was drawn into EDTA tubes, processed within 24 hours, and PBMCs were isolated by density gradient centrifugation. PBMCs intended for TCR sequencing were cryopreserved in liquid nitrogen and thawed later in a water bath at 37 degrees C. A purity of at least 90% was achieved for sorted or isolated CD4+, CD8+ and CD8+ TEMRA cells. The junction shows trimming of 7 bases on V and 12 bases on J, plus 22 bases between the germline ends. Taken from cysteine to phenylalanine, the CDR3 has 15 residues. This entry keeps only the CDR3 DNA: 45 bases, framed from base 1.

Results the study describes overall, beyond this receptor: The number of individuals in the TCR sequencing and HLA analysis was acknowledged as relatively small.

In its sample, this clonotype was seen once. No antigen is known for it. Base-call qualities are not available, and no considerably larger clone is one nucleotide away. One read is thin evidence. RNA was extracted with the RNeasy kit and roughly 0.45 to 1 ug was reverse transcribed using random hexamers. The immunoSEQ multiplex PCR assay, covering 54 Vbeta and 13 Jbeta segments, was used to amplify TCR beta CDR3 regions. Bias from PCR amplification was corrected by using a synthetic template baseline for primer optimization and for computational correction. In the authors' own workflow: Only productive sequences were kept, with reads annotated to V, D and J genes according to IMGT and analyzed in immunoSEQ Analyzer. Clonality was calculated as one minus the Shannon entropy normalized by log2 of the number of productive unique sequences. Public and private clones were assessed among the 100 most prevalent clones of each patient and control. Clones were defined as Susac-specific when absent from the healthy and MS cohorts, from approximately 1,100 published viral clones and from other ImmuneACCESS disease sequences. The public sequencing data were trimmed at Q25 with fastp and processed into clonotypes with MiXCR by TCRdb, which kept only in-frame beta chains. Duplicate CDR3 protein sequences are folded into a single record with the most common DNA and genes. The V and J calls, along with clone size, are taken from TCRdb and not from the paper's own processing. The sample records over 150,000 distinct CDR3 sequences, 80% to 95% of which are singletons. In total, the top ten clones hold about 0.088% of the sample.

The chain uses TRBV12-3 or TRBV12-4 and TRBJ1-6; a weak D assignment points to TRBD1 (5 bases agree). This TCR was sampled from a human donor with multiple sclerosis. Specimen: CD4+ T cells from PBMCs. The DNA is as follows: TGTGCCAGCACTCTGGGGGGAAAGGGTGTGGAACCCCTCCACTTT. Its coded protein is CASTLGGKGVEPLHF.